This TCR beta chain was documented in a study of cytomegalovirus exposure and HLA in healthy donors (dated by TCRdb to 2016 to 2017). Looking at the study overall: In an earlier analysis of roughly 590 of the donors, around 300 Gb of sequence data and some 100 million unique TCR beta sequences from about 190 million T cells were reported. An early release covering roughly 600 HLA-typed donors comprised about 300 gigabases of sequencing data and approximately 80 million unique TCR sequences. The genetic ancestry cluster associated with self-reported Caucasian donors included over 80% of the roughly 380 genotyped donors. The study aimed to test whether cataloging public T cell receptors could reveal signatures of past pathogen exposure. The study profiled the T cell repertoires of hundreds of subjects by immunosequencing and related them to cytomegalovirus serostatus. A separate validation cohort of roughly 120 different subjects was used in addition to the 666-subject first cohort. To predict cytomegalovirus infection status, the study brought together high-throughput TCR immunosequencing, statistical association of individual TCRs with disease status, and machine learning. To study patterns of TCR occurrence, a later analysis re-analyzed previously published TCR beta repertoires from several hundred donors and added high-resolution HLA genotyping. In the later analysis, no new phenotypic data were used to find candidate immune exposures; instead, reliance was placed on TCR beta sequences and their occurrence across donors. An earlier analysis of a few hundred of the donors applied high-throughput TCR beta sequencing to assess whether each TCR beta V gene segment acted as functional or pseudogenic. Alongside the repertoire data, information on donor age, sex, ethnicity and CMV serostatus was compiled. Genome-wide SNP genotypes for about three fifths of the roughly 670 donors were used in a later genetic analysis, which treated that subset as a discovery cohort. All discovery cohort repertoires had been generated on a single sequencing platform. HLA typing included class I and class II loci at four-digit resolution. Typing coverage varied by locus: 629-630 donors for A, B, C, DRB1 and DQB1; 522 for DQA1; some 610 for DPA1; around 450 for DPB1. Roughly five DR-DQ haplotypes were handled as single units for association and clustering, since linkage in the cohort was strong. On average, 235,054 unique TCR beta nucleotide sequences were sequenced per donor among 300 to 500 genotyped donors of the cohort, with about 17% of those sequences being non-productive.

In total, approximately 700 healthy bone marrow donors made up the cohort. Cohort members were all nominally healthy when sampled, although unrecorded immune exposures were likely present. The donor tested CMV seropositive and was one of the 289 seropositive cohort members. Each donor provided a peripheral blood sample, and peripheral blood mononuclear cells were used for TCR beta sequencing. Genomic DNA was extracted from the blood cell samples with the Qiagen DNeasy Blood Extraction Kit. The study at large found these results: Because HLA typing was unavailable for some donors at each locus, only the typed subset was used in association tests. A further reported finding was that TCR beta sequences accurately predicted the HLA-A and HLA-B alleles for most subjects in the first cohort. Specific HLA alleles were associated with 15,000 to 20,000 TCR beta sequences at a false discovery rate of 0.05 in a later analysis. In a later analysis, several top co-occurrence clusters were reported to appear linked to parvovirus B19, influenza, CMV and Epstein-Barr virus. Broadly in line with IMGT annotations, most TCR beta V segments showed up in productive rearrangements about 87% or about 30% of the time in an earlier analysis of about 500 of the donors. In both the original and validation cohorts, the classifier was reported to diagnose cytomegalovirus status with high specificity and sensitivity. Sequencing depth was assumed to be roughly uniform across donors in the presence/absence analyses, though that assumption may not hold. Across donors, most TCR sequences were observed very rarely, whereas some public TCRs were present in many individuals. A few of the identified cytomegalovirus-associated TCR beta chains were confirmed in vitro to be specific for cytomegalovirus antigens. A later genetic analysis associated a missense DCLRE1C variant with V-gene and J-gene trimming of TCR beta chains, and an independent cohort replicated the association. The sequencing pipeline was judged likely to have produced a cluster of highly shared sequence variants as a technical artifact. CMV serostatus was the only immune exposure information available for the cohort. Because counts were too low, around 18 rarely observed V segments, including chromosome 9 orphons, were left out of the earlier analysis of 500 to 650 of the donors. In the study, 150 to 200 TCR beta chains were listed as associated with cytomegalovirus. A later analysis found that most CMV-associated TCR beta chains appeared HLA-restricted, with HLA associations seemingly driven largely by CMV exposure. Assigning TCR associations to individual alleles was difficult when HLA alleles, especially DR and DQ, strongly co-occurred. The authors suggested that the approach could potentially be generalized to other disease states and immunological phenotypes. According to a later analysis, TCR association rates differed among HLA loci, with DRB1 alleles showing the most associated TCRs and HLA-C alleles showing the fewest. Correlated functional status among segregating V segments might reflect linkage disequilibrium, but an unknown experimental factor could not be ruled out. In a later genetic analysis, fewer N-insertions in productive TCRs were reported among donors in an Asian-associated ancestry cluster than the 666-donor mean. A later analysis found that HLA-associated TCR beta chains were more clonally expanded and had lower generation probabilities than equally common non-associated chains. This cohort had only TCR beta chains sequenced, and the lack of alpha or paired-chain data limited which features could be detected.

Library method: the immunoSEQ multiplex PCR assay. A mixture of 60 forward primers for TCR Vbeta segments and 13 reverse primers for TCR Jbeta segments was used in the multiplex PCR. The CDR3 region of rearranged TCR beta genes was amplified from genomic DNA with a multiplex PCR assay. Amplified TCR beta libraries were sequenced as 87-base-pair reads on the Illumina HiSeq System. The authors processed their data as follows. A later analysis tallied around 87 million unique TCR beta chains across the 666 repertoires, and around 9.9 million of those chains were shared by two or more donors. To remove PCR and sequencing errors, raw reads were error-corrected and collapsed into unique sequences using a nearest-neighbor algorithm that merged closely related sequences. To assign V, D and J gene segments, CDR3 sequences were aligned to IMGT reference sequences. For a sequence to be retained, a match of at least six nucleotides was required to both a V gene segment and a J gene segment. Rearrangements were classified as productive when the CDR3 lacked stop codons and remained in frame with V and J, and all other rearrangements were classified as non-productive. CDR3 was defined by IMGT convention, running from the second conserved V-encoded cysteine to the conserved J-encoded phenylalanine. Sequences without an unambiguous match to a single V gene segment were excluded from the earlier analysis of about 600 of the donors. An earlier analysis of around 600 of the donors classified V segments as functional when productive rearrangements were above 56.7% and as segregating when the standard deviation between donors was above 5%. A statistical classification framework was built to diagnose cytomegalovirus status from the catalog of TCR beta chain sequences. In a later analysis, V and J genes were assigned by comparing TCR nucleotide sequences against IMGT/GENE-DB human TR gene sequences. Using the TCRdist pipeline, a later analysis assigned CDR3 sequences along with most-parsimonious VDJ recombination scenarios. In a later analysis, every TCR beta chain was defined by the combination of its CDR3 amino acid sequence and its V-gene family, and reads without a unique V-gene family were dropped. A later analysis removed 592 highly shared, low-generation-probability nucleotide sequences to deal with suspected cross-contamination and a sequencing artifact. In a later analysis, a clonal expansion index for each public chain was calculated from normalized within-repertoire ranks of inferred template counts. In a later analysis, generation probabilities were computed using a VDJ recombination model fitted to out-of-frame rearrangements, and the results were checked against IGoR. In a later analysis, hypergeometric tests were used to score TCR-TCR, TCR-HLA and TCR-CMV co-occurrence, with a repertoire-size bias correction applied to TCR pairs. A later analysis estimated false discovery rates by permuting HLA or CMV assignments 20 times. In a later analysis, co-occurring TCRs were grouped with DBSCAN, and TCRdist sequence similarity was added when clustering was performed within HLA-allele-positive subsets. Co-occurrence clustering excluded repertoires with fewer than 30,000 or more than 120,000 public chains, plus five with anomalous nucleotide sharing. The immuneACCESS repertoire file appears here via TCRdb, limited to in-frame rearrangements. These files lack a portion of the clones; in checked studies, under half of the deficit traces to unresolved V genes, and the cause of the others is not known. D and trimming were read from the DNA, whereas the V and J calls and clone size are those reported in that table. In this sample the table shows around 150,000 clones, 82% of which occur a single time. Just over 8% of the sample goes to the ten largest clones.

In the case of this clone: Its antigen is unknown. Per-nucleotide qualities are absent, and no much larger clonotype sits a single base away.

Sequenced input: PBMCs. This TCR was recovered from a woman between 45 and 60 years old in good health and CMV-seropositive.

The nucleotide sequence is TGTGCCAGCAGTTTGCAGGGGGCTACAGATACGCAGTATTTT. The encoded protein is CASSLQGATDTQYF. This chain joins TRBV6-1 to TRBJ2-3; TRBD1 fits 8 bases in the junction. There are 14 amino acids in the CDR3, from cysteine to phenylalanine inclusive. Solely the CDR3 DNA is kept, with 42 bases framed from the first base. V loses 5 bases at its end and J loses 3 bases; junction bases beyond the gene matches: 4. The CDR1 and CDR2 encoded by the germline V gene are MNHNS and SASEGT.